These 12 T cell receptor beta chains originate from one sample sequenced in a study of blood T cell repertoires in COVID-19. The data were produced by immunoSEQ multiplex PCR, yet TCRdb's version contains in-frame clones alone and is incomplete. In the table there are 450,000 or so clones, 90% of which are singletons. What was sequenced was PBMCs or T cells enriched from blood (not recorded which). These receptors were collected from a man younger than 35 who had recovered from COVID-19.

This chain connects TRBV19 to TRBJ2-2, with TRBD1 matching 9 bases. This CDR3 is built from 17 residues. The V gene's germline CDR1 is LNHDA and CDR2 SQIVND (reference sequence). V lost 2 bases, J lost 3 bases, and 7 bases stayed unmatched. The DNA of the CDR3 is TGTGCCAGTAGTATACCTCTAGACAGGGGGTACACCGGGGAGCTGTTTTTT. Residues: CASSIPLDRGYTGELFF. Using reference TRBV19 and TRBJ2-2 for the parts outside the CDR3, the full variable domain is DGGITQSPKYLFRKEGQNVTLSCEQNLNHDAMYWYRQDPGQGLRLIYYSQIVNDFQKGDIAEGYSVSREKKESFPLTVTSAQKNPTAFYLCASSIPLDRGYTGELFFGEGSRLTVL.

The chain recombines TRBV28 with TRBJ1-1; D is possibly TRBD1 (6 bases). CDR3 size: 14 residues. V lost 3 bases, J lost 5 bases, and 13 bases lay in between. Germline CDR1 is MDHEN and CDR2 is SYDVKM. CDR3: CASSFQNRVTEAFF. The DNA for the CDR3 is TGTGCCAGCAGTTTCCAGAACAGGGTGACTGAAGCTTTCTTT.

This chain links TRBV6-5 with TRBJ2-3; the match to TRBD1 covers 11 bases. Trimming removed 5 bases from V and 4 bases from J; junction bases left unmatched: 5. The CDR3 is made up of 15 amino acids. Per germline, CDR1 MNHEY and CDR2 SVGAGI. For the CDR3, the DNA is TGTGCCAGCAGTCTCACGGGACAGGGGGCAGATACGCAGTATTTT. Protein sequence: CASSLTGQGADTQYF.

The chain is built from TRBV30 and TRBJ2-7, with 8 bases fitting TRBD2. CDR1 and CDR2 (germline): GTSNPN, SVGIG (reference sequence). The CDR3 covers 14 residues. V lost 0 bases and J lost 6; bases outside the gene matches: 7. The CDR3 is CAWSVSRLAGEQYF. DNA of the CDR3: TGTGCCTGGAGTGTTTCTCGGCTAGCGGGCGAGCAGTACTTC.

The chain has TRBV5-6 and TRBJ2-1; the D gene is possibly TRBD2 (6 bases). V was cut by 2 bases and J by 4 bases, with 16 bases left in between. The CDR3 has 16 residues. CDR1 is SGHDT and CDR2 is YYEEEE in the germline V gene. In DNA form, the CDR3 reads TGTGCCAGCAGCTTTAGCCCCCGGGAGACGTACAATGAGCAGTTCTTC. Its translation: CASSFSPRETYNEQFF.

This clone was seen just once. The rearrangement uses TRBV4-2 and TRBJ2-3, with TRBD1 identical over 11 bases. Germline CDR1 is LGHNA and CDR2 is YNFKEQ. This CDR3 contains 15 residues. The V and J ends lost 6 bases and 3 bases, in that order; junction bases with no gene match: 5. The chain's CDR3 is CASSLGTGGTDTQYF. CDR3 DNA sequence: TGTGCCAGCAGTCTCGGGACAGGGGGAACAGATACGCAGTATTTT.

CDR3 coding DNA: TGTGCCAGCAGCTTGGGACAGGCAGATACGCAGTATTTT. This sequence encodes CASSLGQADTQYF. The rearrangement uses TRBV7-3 and TRBJ2-3, with 8 bases that match TRBD1. Germline loops: CDR1 SGHTA, CDR2 FQGTGA. The length of the CDR3 is 13 residues. V was pared by 3 bases and J by 4 bases, with 0 bases of the junction left unmatched.

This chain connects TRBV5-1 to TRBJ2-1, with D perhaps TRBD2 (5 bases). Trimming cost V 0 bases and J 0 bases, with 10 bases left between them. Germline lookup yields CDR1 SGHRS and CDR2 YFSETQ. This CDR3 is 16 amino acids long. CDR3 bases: TGCGCCAGCAGCTTGGCCTCGGGGAGCTCCTACAATGAGCAGTTCTTC. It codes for CASSLASGSSYNEQFF.

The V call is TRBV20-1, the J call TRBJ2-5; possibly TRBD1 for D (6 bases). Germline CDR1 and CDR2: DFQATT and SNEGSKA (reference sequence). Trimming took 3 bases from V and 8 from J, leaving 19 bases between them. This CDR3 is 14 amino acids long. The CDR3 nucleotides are TGCAGTGCTAGTCCCCAAGGGGGTCTGATCACCCAGTACTTC. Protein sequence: CSASPQGGLITQYF.

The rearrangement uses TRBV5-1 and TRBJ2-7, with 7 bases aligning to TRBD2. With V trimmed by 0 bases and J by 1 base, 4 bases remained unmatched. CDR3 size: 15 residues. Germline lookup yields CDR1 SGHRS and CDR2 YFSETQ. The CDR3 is CASSLGQGGSYEQYF. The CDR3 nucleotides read TGCGCCAGCAGCTTGGGGCAGGGAGGGTCCTACGAGCAGTACTTC.

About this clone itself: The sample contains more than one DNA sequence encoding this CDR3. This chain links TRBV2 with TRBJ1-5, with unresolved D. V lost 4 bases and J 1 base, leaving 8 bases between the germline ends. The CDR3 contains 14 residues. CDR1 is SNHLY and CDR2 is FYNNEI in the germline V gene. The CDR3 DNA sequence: TGTGCCAGCAGTGCAGGTGGGAGCAATCAGCCCCAGCATTTT. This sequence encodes CASSAGGSNQPQHF.

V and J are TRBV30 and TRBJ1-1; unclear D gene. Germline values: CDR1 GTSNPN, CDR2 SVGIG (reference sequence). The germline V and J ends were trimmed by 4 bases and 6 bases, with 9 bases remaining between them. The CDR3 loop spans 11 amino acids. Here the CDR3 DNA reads TGTGCCTGGAACCTGAGGGCTGAAGCTTTCTTT. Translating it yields CAWNLRAEAFF.